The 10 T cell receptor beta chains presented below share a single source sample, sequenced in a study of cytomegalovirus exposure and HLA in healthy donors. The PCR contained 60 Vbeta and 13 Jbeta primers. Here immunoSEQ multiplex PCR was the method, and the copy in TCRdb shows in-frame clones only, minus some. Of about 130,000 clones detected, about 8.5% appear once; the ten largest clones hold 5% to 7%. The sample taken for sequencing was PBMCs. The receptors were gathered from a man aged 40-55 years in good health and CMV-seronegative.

Written as DNA, the CDR3 is TGTGCCAGCGGGTCTAAGGGGACAGGGAACTATGGCTACACCTTC. This sequence encodes CASGSKGTGNYGYTF. V usage is TRBV6-5 and J usage is TRBJ1-2; 9 nucleotides match TRBD1. The CDR3 is 15 amino acids. The V segment lost 8 bases and the J segment 2 bases; nucleotides outside the gene matches: 9. Per germline, CDR1 MNHEY and CDR2 SVGAGI.

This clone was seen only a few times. This CDR3 is CASSLSSGVTDTQYF. CDR3 sequence (DNA): TGTGCCAGCAGCTTGAGTAGCGGGGTAACAGATACGCAGTATTTT. This chain connects TRBV5-5 to TRBJ2-3, with TRBD2 matching 8 bases. This CDR3 has 15 amino acids. Per the germline V gene, CDR1 is SGHKS and CDR2 is YYEKEE (reference sequence). The trim removed 1 base at V and 3 bases at J, leaving 4 bases unmatched.

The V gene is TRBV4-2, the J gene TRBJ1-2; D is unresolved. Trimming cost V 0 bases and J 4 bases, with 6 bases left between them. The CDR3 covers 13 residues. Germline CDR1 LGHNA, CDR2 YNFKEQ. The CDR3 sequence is CASSQDSGYGYTF. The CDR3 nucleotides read TGTGCCAGCAGCCAAGATTCGGGCTATGGCTACACCTTC.

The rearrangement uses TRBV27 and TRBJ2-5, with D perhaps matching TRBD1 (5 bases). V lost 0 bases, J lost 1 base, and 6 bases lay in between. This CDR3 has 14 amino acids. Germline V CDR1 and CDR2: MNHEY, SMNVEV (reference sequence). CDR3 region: CASSLSTAQETQYF. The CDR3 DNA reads TGTGCCAGCAGTTTATCGACAGCCCAAGAGACCCAGTACTTC.

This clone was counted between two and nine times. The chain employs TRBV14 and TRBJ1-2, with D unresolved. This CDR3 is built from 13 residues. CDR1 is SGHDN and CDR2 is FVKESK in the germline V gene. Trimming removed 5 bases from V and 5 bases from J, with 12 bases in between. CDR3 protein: CASSTLVTYGYTF. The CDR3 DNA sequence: TGTGCCAGCAGCACCCTAGTAACTTATGGCTACACCTTC.

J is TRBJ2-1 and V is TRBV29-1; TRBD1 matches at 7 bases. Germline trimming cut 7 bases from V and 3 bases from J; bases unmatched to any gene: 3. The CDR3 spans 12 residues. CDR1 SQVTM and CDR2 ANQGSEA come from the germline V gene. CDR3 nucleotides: TGCAGCGCGGGACAGAGCTACAATGAGCAGTTCTTC. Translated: CSAGQSYNEQFF.

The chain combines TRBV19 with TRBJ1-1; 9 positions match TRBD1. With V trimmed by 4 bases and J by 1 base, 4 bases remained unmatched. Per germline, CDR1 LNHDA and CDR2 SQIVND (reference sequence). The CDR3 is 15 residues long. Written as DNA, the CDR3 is TGTGCCAGTAGTAAATCGGGACAGGGGAACACTGAAGCTTTCTTT. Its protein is CASSKSGQGNTEAFF.

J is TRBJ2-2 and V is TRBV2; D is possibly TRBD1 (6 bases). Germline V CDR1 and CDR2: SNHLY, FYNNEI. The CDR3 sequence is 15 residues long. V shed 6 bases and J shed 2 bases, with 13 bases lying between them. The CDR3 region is CASRDRGFNTGELFF. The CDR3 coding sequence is TGTGCCAGCAGAGATAGGGGGTTCAACACCGGGGAGCTGTTTTTT. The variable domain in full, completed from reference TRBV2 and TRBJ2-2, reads EPEVTQTPSHQVTQMGQEVILRCVPISNHLYFYWYRQILGQKVEFLVSFYNNEISEKSEIFDDQFSVERPDGSNFTLKIRSTKLEDSAMYFCASRDRGFNTGELFFGEGSRLTVL.

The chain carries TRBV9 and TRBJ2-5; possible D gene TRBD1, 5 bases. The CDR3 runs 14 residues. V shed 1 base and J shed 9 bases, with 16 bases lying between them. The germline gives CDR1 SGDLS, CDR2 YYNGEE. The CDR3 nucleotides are TGTGCCAGCAGCGTAACACGGCCCCAAGGGGCCCAGTACTTC. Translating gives CASSVTRPQGAQYF.

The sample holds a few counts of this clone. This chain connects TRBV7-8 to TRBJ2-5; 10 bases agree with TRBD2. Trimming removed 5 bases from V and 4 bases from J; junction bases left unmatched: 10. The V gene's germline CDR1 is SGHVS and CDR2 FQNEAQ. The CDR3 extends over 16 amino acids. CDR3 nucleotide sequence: TGTGCCAGCAGCCCTCTAGCGGGGGTGGGGAGAGAGACCCAGTACTTC. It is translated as CASSPLAGVGRETQYF.